A selection of T cell receptor beta chains follows, all from one sample in a study of blood T cell repertoires in COVID-19. The method was immunoSEQ multiplex PCR; TCRdb's version includes in-frame clones alone and lacks a portion of them. The sample has over 200,000 clones; roughly 84% are singletons. The material sequenced was peripheral blood. These TCRs come from a middle-aged man who had recovered from COVID-19. The CDR3 runs from the conserved cysteine through the conserved F or W. A D gene is named only where the DNA matches it firmly. Where a row states a size, it is once, few, many or the class of an expanded clone; other rows omit it.

TRBV6-5,TRBJ1-5,TRBD1,once,TGTGCCAGCAGCTCGACAGGGGGCTGGAGTCAGCCCCAGCATTTT,CASSSTGGWSQPQHF
TRBV24-1,TRBJ1-6,.,.,TGTGCCACCAGTGATTTGAAGGGAGGATCACCCCTCCACTTT,CATSDLKGGSPLHF
TRBV19,TRBJ1-1,.,.,TGTGCCAGTAGTATATGGAGTGGGACATCTATCTCTGAAGCTTTCTTT,CASSIWSGTSISEAFF
TRBV2,TRBJ1-1,.,.,TGTGCCAGCAGTACTGACACAAACACTGAAGCTTTCTTT,CASSTDTNTEAFF
TRBV13,TRBJ1-1,.,.,TGTGCCAGCAGCTTTCCAGGGATCGGCGAAGCTTTCTTT,CASSFPGIGEAFF
TRBV5-5,TRBJ2-1,.,.,TGTGCCAGCAGCTTGGAAGTGGCTTACAATGAGCAGTTCTTC,CASSLEVAYNEQFF
TRBV27,TRBJ2-3,.,.,TGTGCCAGCAGTTTATCGTCCAGGGTCCACACAGATACGCAGTATTTT,CASSLSSRVHTDTQYF
TRBV28,TRBJ2-7,TRBD1,.,TGTGCCAGCAGACCAGGGACAGGTCAATTCGAGCAGTACTTC,CASRPGTGQFEQYF
TRBV13,TRBJ1-2,.,.,TGTGCCAGCAGCTTAGGAACCCGGACATCCCCCTACACCTTC,CASSLGTRTSPYTF
TRBV7-9,TRBJ2-3,TRBD2,.,TGTGCCAGCACTTTGGGTAGCGGGAGTACAGATACGCAGTATTTT,CASTLGSGSTDTQYF
TRBV6-1,TRBJ2-7,.,.,TGTGCCAGCAGTGAACGACCCTGGACACCCGGACGGGCCGAGCAGTACTTC,CASSERPWTPGRAEQYF
TRBV15,TRBJ2-2,TRBD2,.,TGTGCCACCAGCAGAGATTCTGAGAGAGCGGGGACGTACACCGGGGAGCTGTTTTTT,CATSRDSERAGTYTGELFF
TRBV7-9,TRBJ1-2,.,.,TGTGCCAGCAGCTTTGACAGCTATGGCTACACCTTC,CASSFDSYGYTF
TRBV5-1,TRBJ2-3,TRBD1,.,TGCGCCAGCAGCTTGTTGGGACAGCAAGCAGATACGCAGTATTTT,CASSLLGQQADTQYF
TRBV5-4,TRBJ2-1,TRBD2,.,TGTGCCAGCAGCTTGAGCACTAGCGGTCAAGGTGAGCAGTTCTTC,CASSLSTSGQGEQFF
TRBV6-2/TRBV6-3,TRBJ2-1,.,.,TGTGCCAGCAGTAGAGGGGGCAATGAGCAGTTCTTC,CASSRGGNEQFF
TRBV2,TRBJ2-7,TRBD1,.,TGTGCCAGCAGCCTAGTGGGGACAGGGTCGGGAGAGCAGTACTTC,CASSLVGTGSGEQYF
TRBV5-1,TRBJ2-5,TRBD2,.,TGCGCCAGCACCTATAGCGGGGGCGAGACCCAGTACTTC,CASTYSGGETQYF
TRBV5-6,TRBJ2-5,.,.,TGTGCCAGCAGCGCCCGGTTCCTTGGAGGAGAGACCCAGTACTTC,CASSARFLGGETQYF
TRBV5-1,TRBJ2-1,TRBD2,.,TGCGCCAGCAGCTTGGTCCCGGGAGGTATGAACAATGAGCAGTTCTTC,CASSLVPGGMNNEQFF
TRBV12-3/TRBV12-4,TRBJ2-5,.,.,TGTGCCAGCAGTTTTTTCAGCGGAGAGACCCAGTACTTC,CASSFFSGETQYF
TRBV19,TRBJ2-7,TRBD1,.,TGTGCCAGTAGTGGCCACCCGGGACAGGTATCCTACGAGCAGTACTTC,CASSGHPGQVSYEQYF
TRBV7-2,TRBJ2-3,.,.,TGTGCCAGCAGCTTAGGTGTTGCTCTAAGCACAGATACGCAGTATTTT,CASSLGVALSTDTQYF
TRBV11-2,TRBJ2-1,TRBD2,.,TGTGCCAGCAGCTTCGGACTAGCGGGAGGGATTGAGCAGTTCTTC,CASSFGLAGGIEQFF
TRBV13,TRBJ1-2,.,.,TGTGCCAGCAGCCTGCGGGCGGGGGGCTTTGGCTACACCTTC,CASSLRAGGFGYTF
TRBV4-1,TRBJ2-7,TRBD1,.,TGCGCCAGCAGTCAAAGAGGACATCCGGGACAGCCCTCCTACGAGCAGTACTTC,CASSQRGHPGQPSYEQYF
TRBV27,TRBJ1-1,TRBD1,.,TGTGCCAGCAGTTTAAAGGTGGGACAGCTCATGAACACTGAAGCTTTCTTT,CASSLKVGQLMNTEAFF
TRBV19,TRBJ1-4,.,.,TGTGCCAGTAGTATTGGAGGAAAACTGTTTTTT,CASSIGGKLFF
TRBV2,TRBJ2-5,TRBD2,many,TGTGCCAGCAGGACACTAGCGGGGGGGGTAGAGACCCAGTACTTC,CASRTLAGGVETQYF
TRBV4-3,TRBJ1-6,.,.,TGCGCCAGCAGCCAAGAACGACAGGCGACACATAATAATTCACCCCTCCACTTT,CASSQERQATHNNSPLHF
TRBV18,TRBJ1-1,TRBD1,.,TGTGCCAGCTCACTAGCAGACAGGGGGCAAGCTTTCTTT,CASSLADRGQAFF
TRBV19,TRBJ1-1,.,.,TGTGCCAGTACCTTCCTGGGTCTCCAAGGGGGGGGAGACACTGAAGCTTTCTTT,CASTFLGLQGGGDTEAFF
TRBV9,TRBJ2-1,.,.,TGTGCCAGCTCCCCCATTTCCCCCTACAATGAGCAGTTCTTC,CASSPISPYNEQFF
TRBV19,TRBJ2-2,TRBD2,.,TGTGCCAGTATACGGACTAGCCGTACGAACACCGGGGAGCTGTTTTTT,CASIRTSRTNTGELFF